A selection of T cell receptor beta chains follows, all from one sample in a study of blood T cells in healthy people across ages. TCRdb re-called the 5' RACE reads through MiXCR, storing one row per CDR3 protein. The sample contains about 670,000 distinct CDR3 sequences, more than 45% of which appear only once. The specimen sequenced was blood. The receptors were gathered from a woman over 75 in good health. Each CDR3 is given with its conserved first and last residue. The order of the fields is J gene, clone size, CDR3 length, V gene, D gene, CDR3 protein. A D gene is named only where the DNA matches it firmly. Rows may omit the clone size; those that give it use once, few, many or a size class.

TRBJ1-2 | - | 14 | TRBV4-1 | - | CASSQRTSLGGYTF
TRBJ1-6 | many | 15 | TRBV9 | - | CASSAGQSADSPLHF
TRBJ2-3 | many | 16 | TRBV7-9 | - | CASSRARGANTDTQYF
TRBJ2-1 | many | 13 | TRBV28 | - | CASSFGGQYEQFF
TRBJ2-1 | many | 14 | TRBV20-1 | - | CSAKRPSSYNEQFF
TRBJ2-2 | - | 12 | TRBV3-1 | - | CASNGMTGELFF
TRBJ1-1 | - | 13 | TRBV28 | - | CASSIGQNTEAFF
TRBJ1-1 | - | 11 | TRBV20-1 | - | CSAREPSRAFF
TRBJ1-4 | many | 16 | TRBV25-1 | TRBD1 | CASSLKTGRSNEKLFF
TRBJ1-2 | few | 15 | TRBV5-1 | - | CASSPDRPRAYGYTF
TRBJ1-1 | - | 12 | TRBV3-1 | - | CASRTLNTEAFF